This passage covers 20 T cell receptor beta chains from one sample sequenced in a study of CD4 T cell repertoires in COVID-19. Sequencing was done directly on freshly isolated, uncultured memory T cells. Produced via immunoSEQ multiplex PCR; TCRdb's table is partial and in-frame only. The table lists about 24,000 clones, about 94% of them singletons. Sequencing was performed on circulating follicular helper CD4+ T cells (cTfh) from blood, taken before the COVID-19 pandemic. The origin of the receptors is a human donor who had COVID-19.

V and J are TRBV30 and TRBJ2-4, with 7 bases identical to TRBD1. The CDR3 extends over 13 amino acids. Germline V lookup: CDR1 GTSNPN, CDR2 SVGIG (reference sequence). Trimming took 2 bases from V and 9 from J; bases not matched to a gene: 7. CDR3 DNA sequence: TGTGCCTGGAGTTCCGACAGGGCCGGCATTCAGTACTTC. It encodes CAWSSDRAGIQYF.

V gene TRBV7-9 combines with J gene TRBJ2-1; TRBD2 matches 11 bases. This CDR3 spans 17 amino acids. V lost 1 base and J lost 6; bases outside the gene matches: 8. Germline V gene sequence: CDR1 SEHNR, CDR2 FQNEAQ (reference sequence). CDR3: CASSLGDTSGSVNEQFF. Written as DNA, the CDR3 is TGTGCCAGCAGCTTAGGGGACACTAGCGGGAGTGTCAATGAGCAGTTCTTC.

V usage is TRBV29-1 and J usage is TRBJ1-2; D is undetermined. This CDR3 has 13 amino acids. Per germline, CDR1 SQVTM and CDR2 ANQGSEA. V gave up 3 bases and J gave up 5 bases, with 13 bases separating them. The CDR3 loop reads CSVEGGAEYGYTF. The CDR3 nucleotides are TGCAGCGTTGAGGGAGGAGCTGAGTATGGCTACACCTTC.

This clone has a single count. This chain joins TRBV19 and TRBJ1-5; TRBD1 aligns across 7 bases. Germline V gives CDR1 LNHDA, CDR2 SQIVND (reference sequence). The trim removed 6 bases at V and 0 bases at J, leaving 17 bases unmatched. The CDR3 totals 19 residues. The CDR3 spells CASSISTGTEYYSNQPQHF. The CDR3, as DNA: TGTGCCAGTAGCATTAGTACCGGGACAGAATATTATAGCAATCAGCCCCAGCATTTT.

The gene calls are TRBV28 and TRBJ2-7; no clear D. The germline V gene has CDR1 MDHEN and CDR2 SYDVKM. The CDR3 is 13 amino acids. Trimming removed 5 bases at V and 2 bases at J, with 10 bases between. The CDR3 DNA sequence: TGTGCCAGCAGTGGTGACGGAGCCTACGAGCAGTACTTC. The encoded protein is CASSGDGAYEQYF.

CDR3 residues: CTSSQTGGQGSKAGELFF. The DNA for the CDR3 is TGCACCAGCAGCCAAACTGGAGGACAGGGGAGTAAGGCCGGGGAGCTGTTTTTT. This chain uses TRBV1 with TRBJ2-2; the D segment call TRBD1 is taken from the table without a DNA check. TRBV1 is a known pseudogene. The CDR3 extends over 18 amino acids.

The rearrangement links TRBV28 to TRBJ2-6; 9 nucleotides align to TRBD1. The germline CDR1 and CDR2 sequences are MDHEN and SYDVKM. V shed 4 bases, J shed 0 bases, and the junction held 10 bases outside the gene matches. This CDR3 contains 19 residues. CDR3 DNA: TGTGCCAGCAGTTCCCCGGGACAGGGTTTTTTCTCTGGGGCCAACGTCCTGACTTTC. Amino acids: CASSSPGQGFFSGANVLTF.

The chain links TRBV18 to TRBJ1-3; D unresolved. CDR1 KGHSH and CDR2 LQKENI come from the germline V gene. CDR3 length: 13 residues. V was clipped by 5 bases and J by 4 bases, with 9 bases between them. CDR3 sequence reads: CASSTDNGNTIYF. The CDR3 region has the DNA TGTGCCAGCTCAACAGACAACGGAAACACCATATATTTT. Full variable domain (missing parts from reference TRBV18 and TRBJ1-3): NAGVMQNPRHLVRRRGQEARLRCSPMKGHSHVYWYRQLPEEGLKFMVYLQKENIIDESGMPKERFSAEFPKEGPSILRIQQVVRGDSAAYFCASSTDNGNTIYFGEGSWLTVV.

The chain combines TRBV30 with TRBJ1-1; TRBD1 might be the D (5 bases). This CDR3 has 13 amino acids. CDR1 and CDR2 from the germline V gene are GTSNPN and SVGIG (reference sequence). The V end was cut by 3 bases, the J end by 10 bases, with 18 bases between. CDR3 DNA sequence: TGTGCCTGGAGCGCGGGGCCCAAGAGCGGAGCTTTCTTT. Translating gives CAWSAGPKSGAFF.

This rearrangement joins TRBV7-9 to TRBJ1-2, with 7 bases fitting TRBD1. Germline values: CDR1 SEHNR, CDR2 FQNEAQ (reference sequence). J was trimmed by 4 bases and V by 5 bases; bases with no gene match: 4. This CDR3 contains 13 residues. The CDR3 is CASSPWTGYGYTF. The CDR3 DNA reads as TGTGCCAGCAGCCCCTGGACAGGCTATGGCTACACCTTC.

The chain links TRBV5-4 to TRBJ2-5; 10 positions match TRBD1. The end of the DNA fits TRBJ2-7 better, so the J call may be wrong. Germline V CDR1 and CDR2: SGHNT, YYREEE (reference sequence). CDR3 length: 13 residues. CDR3 DNA sequence: TGTGCCAGCAGTTGGACAGGGGGCTACGAGCAGTACTTC. It codes for CASSWTGGYEQYF.

V usage is TRBV25-1 and J usage is TRBJ2-4; 7 nucleotides match TRBD1. Germline V gene sequence: CDR1 MGHDK, CDR2 SYGVNS. CDR3 size: 12 residues. The V and J ends lost 4 bases and 7 bases, in that order; junction bases with no gene match: 1. The CDR3 sequence: CASSAQGNIQYF. The CDR3 bases are TGTGCCAGCAGTGCACAGGGGAACATTCAGTACTTC.

This chain joins TRBV6-1 and TRBJ2-5; TRBD2 matches at 16 bases. CDR3 length equals 18 residues. The V gene end was trimmed by 1 base and the J gene end by 5 bases; junction bases not matched to a gene: 7. CDR1 is MNHNS and CDR2 is SASEGT in the germline V gene. The CDR3 reads CASSEGVRGLAGGETQYF. CDR3 nucleotide sequence: TGTGCCAGCAGTGAAGGGGTTAGGGGACTAGCGGGAGGGGAGACCCAGTACTTC.

This sequence joins TRBV5-6 and TRBJ2-3; TRBD2 aligns across 7 bases. Losses at the gene ends were 1 base for V and 4 bases for J; bases not matched to a gene: 3. Per germline, CDR1 SGHDT and CDR2 YYEEEE. The CDR3 extends over 14 amino acids. CDR3 nucleotide sequence: TGTGCCAGCAGCTTGTGGCGGGGGTCAGATACGCAGTATTTT. This gives the protein CASSLWRGSDTQYF.

This rearrangement joins TRBV7-8 to TRBJ1-5; 8 positions match TRBD1. Germline CDR1 is SGHVS and CDR2 is FQNEAQ. V lost 5 bases and J lost 0; bases outside the gene matches: 6. The CDR3 is 16 residues long. CDR3 nucleotide sequence: TGTGCCAGCAGCGAAACAGGGGGGCTTAGCAATCAGCCCCAGCATTTT. As protein: CASSETGGLSNQPQHF.

This chain uses TRBV7-8 with TRBJ2-1; D might be TRBD2 (5 bases). The CDR3 sequence is 16 residues long. With 5 bases removed from V and 6 bases from J, the gap between germline ends came to 20 bases. In germline, CDR1 is SGHVS, CDR2 FQNEAQ. The CDR3 DNA reads TGTGCCAGCAGCCCTCTCTCTAGCATGAGGGCCAATGAGCAGTTCTTC. It is translated as CASSPLSSMRANEQFF.

The chain joins TRBV30 to TRBJ1-5, with a tentative D call TRBD1 (5 bases). This CDR3 region has 15 residues. Germline values: CDR1 GTSNPN, CDR2 SVGIG (reference sequence). V gave up 0 bases and J gave up 10 bases, with 19 bases separating them. The CDR3 sequence: CAWSVLGGTVRPQHF. The CDR3 region has the DNA TGTGCCTGGAGTGTACTGGGGGGTACTGTGAGACCCCAGCATTTT.

The chain has TRBV30 and TRBJ2-1; possibly TRBD1 for D (5 bases). Trimming took 1 base from V and 7 from J, leaving 14 bases between them. Germline V gene data show CDR1 as GTSNPN and CDR2 as SVGIG (reference sequence). The CDR3 consists of 14 residues. CDR3 nucleotide sequence: TGTGCCTGGAGTGCTGGGGCCAAAGGGAATGAGCAGTTCTTC. It codes for CAWSAGAKGNEQFF.

The chain couples TRBV18 to TRBJ2-7, with D uncertain. Germline lookup yields CDR1 KGHSH and CDR2 LQKENI. Trimming removed 1 base from V and 4 bases from J, with 8 bases in between. This CDR3 has 13 residues. This CDR3 is CASSPLREYEQYF. In nucleotides, the CDR3 is TGTGCCAGCTCACCACTGAGAGAGTACGAGCAGTACTTC.

The chain combines TRBV7-2 with TRBJ1-5; 7 nucleotides align to TRBD1. V was clipped by 5 bases and J by 7 bases; unmatched bases: 8. This CDR3 has 14 residues. Germline V gene lookup returns CDR1 SGHTA and CDR2 FQGNSA. CDR3 residues: CASSRNRGEQPQHF. CDR3 in DNA: TGTGCCAGCAGCCGAAACAGGGGAGAACAGCCCCAGCATTTT. The variable domain in full, completed from reference TRBV7-2 and TRBJ1-5, reads GAGVSQSPSNKVTEKGKDVELRCDPISGHTALYWYRQSLGQGLEFLIYFQGNSAPDKSGLPSDRFSAERTGGSVSTLTIQRTQQEDSAVYLCASSRNRGEQPQHFGDGTRLSIL.